This TCR beta chain comes out of a study of a mutant IDH1 vaccine in newly diagnosed glioma. The CDR3 is 17 residues long. The germline V gene has CDR1 SGHRS and CDR2 YFSETQ. J gave up 0 bases and V 4 bases, and 7 bases lay outside the gene matches. Regarding this clone: Its matching antigen is unknown.

Measured with immunoSEQ multiplex PCR; TCRdb has only the in-frame clones, and not every one. The top ten hold about 2.4% of the sample, which has around 53,000 clones, more than 85% seen once. Time point specified: week 11, during vaccination. Doses of 300 ug of mutant IDH1 20-mer peptide were given with topical imiquimod. The TCR sequence derives from a man in his fifties or sixties with glioma. Here the sequenced sample was PBMCs, taken from a glioma patient whose treatment included an IDH1 peptide vaccine. V usage is TRBV5-1 and J usage is TRBJ1-5; 10 nucleotides line up with TRBD1. CDR3 region: CASSPGQGGHSNQPQHF. For the CDR3, the DNA is TGCGCCAGCAGCCCCGGACAGGGGGGACATAGCAATCAGCCCCAGCATTTT. The full variable domain, rest sourced from reference TRBV5-1 and TRBJ1-5, is KAGVTQTPRYLIKTRGQQVTLSCSPISGHRSVSWYQQTPGQGLQFLFEYFSETQRNKGNFPGRFSGRQFSNSRSEMNVSTLELGDSALYLCASSPGQGGHSNQPQHFGDGTRLSIL.